This record covers a single TCR beta chain. Antigen specificity is unknown. Germline V gives CDR1 MNHEY, CDR2 SVGEGT. This CDR3 has 20 residues. V lost 5 bases and J 3 bases, leaving 29 bases between the germline ends. TCRdb recomputed calls from the RT-PCR reads with MiXCR, one row per CDR3 protein. The sample holds about 540,000 distinct CDR3 sequences, 20% to 25% seen once. These data belong to a study of response to subunit inactivated influenza vaccine. Study-wide points: Each seasonal flu vaccination may recruit only limited new T cells, authors suggested.

The sample was also linked to a second study, of T cells expressing NK-cell markers. That paper states: cDNA encoding TCR beta was synthesized via 5'RACE template switching incorporating UMIs. Seven donors tested HCMV-seropositive and one tested seronegative among the eight sequenced. Among CD8+ T cells from over 5 donors, dominant NKG2C+ clonotypes accounted for about 1.0-7.0%. Topping the CD3+CD56-NKG2C+ fraction as well were these clonotypes, in several donors.

V usage is TRBV6-2 or TRBV6-3 and J usage is TRBJ2-1; D is perhaps TRBD1 (6 bases). The receptor comes from a man aged 50 to 60 who received an inactivated influenza vaccine. The sample consisted of CD4+ T cells sorted from PBMCs, taken roughly 12 days after vaccination. CDR3 loop: CASSPLQGRDAKFIYNEQFF. In DNA form, the CDR3 reads TGTGCCAGCAGTCCCCTACAGGGAAGGGATGCGAAATTCATCTACAATGAGCAGTTCTTC.